Included here is one T cell receptor (beta chain) sequence, with context. TCRdb's copy holds only in-frame clones and misses some; the assay was immunoSEQ multiplex PCR. The sample yields some 13,000 clones, approximately 78% seen once. The CDR3 runs to 13 residues. The V gene lost 0 bases and the J gene lost 4 bases, with 4 bases spanning the gap. Germline assignment: CDR1 SGHAT and CDR2 FQNNGV. The record originates from a study of blood T cell repertoires in COVID-19. The chain joins TRBV11-2 to TRBJ1-5; the D is unclear. The TCR originated in a human donor in a cohort sampled during active COVID-19. Sequenced: peripheral blood. The CDR3 bases are TGTGCCAGCAGCTTAGACAGTAATCAGCCCCAGCATTTT. Amino acids: CASSLDSNQPQHF.